This TCR beta chain emerged from a study of blood T cells in healthy people across ages. Primed by a sample-barcoded 5' primer and a J-beta primer mix, a second PCR proceeded for about 7 to 12 cycles. One entry per CDR3 protein results from TCRdb running MiXCR on the 5' RACE reads. The data hold hundreds of thousands of distinct CDR3 sequences, with around two thirds observed a single time. With regard to this clonotype: Its antigen is not known.

Study findings and constraints: Strong correlation linked observed beta diversity and percent naive T cells. Observed TCR beta diversity per million T cells went down as age went up. This fall followed a roughly linear course with age. Shifts in expanded clonotypes may have been confounded by donor CMV status, which was unknown.

V lost 2 bases to trimming and J lost 5 bases, with 18 bases between them. CDR3 length: 16 amino acids. Germline CDR1 reads SEHNR; CDR2 reads FQNEAQ (reference sequence). Sequencing input: blood. The V call is TRBV7-9, the J call TRBJ2-5; D call uncertain. The receptor was isolated from a man aged 25 to 40 in good health. CDR3 sequence reads: CASSLRERLTSETQYF. The CDR3 DNA reads TGTGCCAGCAGCTTACGCGAACGGCTGACGAGCGAGACCCAGTACTTC.